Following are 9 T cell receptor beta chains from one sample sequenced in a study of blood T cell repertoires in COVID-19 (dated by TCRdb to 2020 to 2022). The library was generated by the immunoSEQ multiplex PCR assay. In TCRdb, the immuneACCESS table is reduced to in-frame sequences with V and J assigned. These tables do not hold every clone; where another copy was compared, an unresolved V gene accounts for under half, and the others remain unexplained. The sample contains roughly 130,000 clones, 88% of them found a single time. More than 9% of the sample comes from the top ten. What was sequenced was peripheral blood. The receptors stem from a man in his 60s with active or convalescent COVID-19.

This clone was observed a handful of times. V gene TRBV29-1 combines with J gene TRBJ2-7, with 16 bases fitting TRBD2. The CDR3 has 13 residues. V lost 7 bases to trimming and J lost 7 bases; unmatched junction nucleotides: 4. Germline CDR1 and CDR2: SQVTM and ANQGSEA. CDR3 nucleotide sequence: TGCAGCGCCAGGGGACTAGCGGGAGGGGAGCAGTACTTC. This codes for CSARGLAGGEQYF.

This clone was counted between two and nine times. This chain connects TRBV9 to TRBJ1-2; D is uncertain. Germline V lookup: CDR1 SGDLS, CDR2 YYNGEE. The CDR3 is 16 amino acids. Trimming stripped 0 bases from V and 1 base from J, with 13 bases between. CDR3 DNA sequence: TGTGCCAGCAGCGTAGTTGGAACAGCCCTTAACTATGGCTACACCTTC. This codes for CASSVVGTALNYGYTF.

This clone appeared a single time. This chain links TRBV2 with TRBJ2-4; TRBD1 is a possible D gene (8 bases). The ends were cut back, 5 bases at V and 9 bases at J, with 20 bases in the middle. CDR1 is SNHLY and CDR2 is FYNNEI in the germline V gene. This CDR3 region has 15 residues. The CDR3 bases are TGTGCCAGCAGTCTCCGGACAGGGAGGGGAGGCATTCAGTACTTC. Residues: CASSLRTGRGGIQYF.

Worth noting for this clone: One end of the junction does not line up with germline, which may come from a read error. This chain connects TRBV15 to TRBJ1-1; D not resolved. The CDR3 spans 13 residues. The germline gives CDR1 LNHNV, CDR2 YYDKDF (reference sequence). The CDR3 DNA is TGTGCCACCGGCAGGTATACAGCAACTGAAGCTTTCTTT. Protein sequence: CATGRYTATEAFF.

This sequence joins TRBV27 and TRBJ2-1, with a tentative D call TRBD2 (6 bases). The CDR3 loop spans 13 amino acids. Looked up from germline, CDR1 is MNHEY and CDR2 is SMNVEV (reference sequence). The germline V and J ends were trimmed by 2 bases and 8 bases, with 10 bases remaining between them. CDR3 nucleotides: TGTGCCAGCAGTTTAGGCGGGGTCTATGAGCAGTTCTTC. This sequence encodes CASSLGGVYEQFF.

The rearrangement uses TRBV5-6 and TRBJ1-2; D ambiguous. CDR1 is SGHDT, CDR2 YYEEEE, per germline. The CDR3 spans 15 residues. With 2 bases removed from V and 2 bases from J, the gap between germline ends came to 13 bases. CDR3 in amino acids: CASSFLFEGNYGYTF. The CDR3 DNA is TGTGCCAGCAGCTTCCTATTTGAGGGCAACTATGGCTACACCTTC.

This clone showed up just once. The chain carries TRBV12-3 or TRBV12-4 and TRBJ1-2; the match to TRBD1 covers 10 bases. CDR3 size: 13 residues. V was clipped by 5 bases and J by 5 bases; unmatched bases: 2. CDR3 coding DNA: TGTGCCAGCAGTGTGGGACAGGGGTATGGCTACACCTTC. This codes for CASSVGQGYGYTF.

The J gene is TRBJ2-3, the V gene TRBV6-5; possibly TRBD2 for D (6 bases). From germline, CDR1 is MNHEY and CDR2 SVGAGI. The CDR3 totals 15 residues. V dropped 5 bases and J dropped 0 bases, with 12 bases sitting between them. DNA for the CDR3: TGTGCCAGCAGTAGGGTAGGGACTAGCACAGATACGCAGTATTTT. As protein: CASSRVGTSTDTQYF.

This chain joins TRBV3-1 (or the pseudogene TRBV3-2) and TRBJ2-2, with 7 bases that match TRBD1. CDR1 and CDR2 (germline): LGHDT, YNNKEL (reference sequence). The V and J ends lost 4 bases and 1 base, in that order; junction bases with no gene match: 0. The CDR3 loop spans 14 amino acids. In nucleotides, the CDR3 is TGTGCCAGCAGCCGACAGGGGAACACCGGGGAGCTGTTTTTT. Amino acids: CASSRQGNTGELFF.